The 20 T cell receptor beta chains in this list originate from one sample, sequenced in a study of response to subunit inactivated influenza vaccine. TCRdb analysed the RT-PCR reads with MiXCR anew, one entry per CDR3 protein. This sample has more than 500,000 distinct CDR3 sequences, with approximately 11% found just once. These data also formed part of another study, on T cells expressing NK-cell markers. Per that paper: Template switching by 5'RACE with UMIs generated the TCR beta cDNA.

Sequenced here: PBMCs from blood, sampled on the day of vaccination. All receptors derive from a man between 45 and 60 years old who received an inactivated influenza vaccine.

This clonotype was seen at least ten times. The rearrangement links TRBV3-1 to TRBJ2-5, with a tentative D call TRBD2 (6 bases). Trimming removed 4 bases at V and 3 bases at J, with 9 bases between. Germline V gene lookup returns CDR1 LGHDT and CDR2 YNNKEL (reference sequence). The CDR3 is made up of 13 amino acids. The DNA of the CDR3 is TGTGCCAGCAGCCCGGGACTCAAAGAGACCCAGTACTTC. Amino acid sequence: CASSPGLKETQYF.

This clonotype was recorded a few times. The rearrangement joins TRBV7-9 to TRBJ2-5; 7 positions agree with TRBD1. J was trimmed by 3 bases and V by 5 bases; bases with no gene match: 15. Germline loops: CDR1 SEHNR, CDR2 FQNEAQ (reference sequence). The CDR3 is 17 residues long. CDR3 sequence (DNA): TGTGCCAGCAGCGAGGGAAGACAGGGAAGGTCCAAAGAGACCCAGTACTTC. It is translated as CASSEGRQGRSKETQYF.

The chain recombines TRBV27 with TRBJ2-1; D is unclear. Trimming cost V 5 bases and J 6 bases, with 17 bases left between them. The CDR3 spans 15 residues. CDR1 and CDR2 from the germline V gene are MNHEY and SMNVEV (reference sequence). The CDR3 bases are TGTGCCAGCAGTCGTTCGACCCTCCCGGGCAATGAGCAGTTCTTC. This translates into CASSRSTLPGNEQFF.

The chain joins TRBV6-6 to TRBJ2-7; unclear D gene. V shed 2 bases and J shed 7 bases, with 12 bases lying between them. The CDR3 is made up of 13 amino acids. CDR1 MNHNY and CDR2 SVGAGI come from the germline V gene (reference sequence). The CDR3 spells CASSYLLLLEQYF. The CDR3 DNA sequence: TGTGCCAGCAGTTACCTTCTACTACTGGAGCAGTACTTC.

This chain uses TRBV4-2 with TRBJ2-7; 9 bases map to TRBD1. The V and J ends lost 5 bases and 5 bases, in that order; junction bases with no gene match: 10. Germline CDR1 LGHNA, CDR2 YNFKEQ. This CDR3 region has 15 residues. The CDR3 loop reads CASSYSPGQGNEQYF. The CDR3 nucleotides are TGTGCCAGCAGCTACTCGCCGGGACAGGGAAACGAGCAGTACTTC.

This clonotype was counted a few times. J is TRBJ1-2 and V is TRBV5-1; 8 bases agree with TRBD1. CDR3 length: 15 residues. Germline-derived CDR1 and CDR2 are SGHRS and YFSETQ. With 4 bases clipped from V and 4 bases from J, the junction kept 9 bases outside the gene matches. The CDR3 bases are TGCGCCAGCAGCACCGGGGACAGGTACAGCTATGGCTACACCTTC. It specifies CASSTGDRYSYGYTF. Based on the CDR3 plus reference TRBV5-1 and TRBJ1-2, the full variable domain is KAGVTQTPRYLIKTRGQQVTLSCSPISGHRSVSWYQQTPGQGLQFLFEYFSETQRNKGNFPGRFSGRQFSNSRSEMNVSTLELGDSALYLCASSTGDRYSYGYTFGSGTRLTVV.

This clonotype was picked up many times. The chain employs TRBV19 and TRBJ1-6; tentative D call: TRBD1 (6 bases). Trimming removed 5 bases at V and 4 bases at J, with 9 bases between. The CDR3 runs to 14 residues. Per germline, CDR1 LNHDA and CDR2 SQIVND (reference sequence). This CDR3 is CASSLGQYNSPLHF. Written as DNA, the CDR3 is TGTGCCAGTAGTTTGGGACAATATAATTCACCCCTCCACTTT.

This clonotype was observed a handful of times. The V and J genes are TRBV9 and TRBJ2-1; 8 bases align to TRBD1. Per the germline V gene, CDR1 is SGDLS and CDR2 is YYNGEE. V trimming: 5 bases; J trimming: 7 bases; junction bases outside the gene matches: 20. CDR3 length equals 18 residues. The CDR3 reads CASSPSAFGTGERNEQFF. The DNA for the CDR3 is TGTGCCAGCAGTCCCTCGGCCTTCGGGACAGGCGAAAGGAATGAGCAGTTCTTC.

The chain combines TRBV5-1 with TRBJ1-1; D is perhaps TRBD1 (5 bases). V shed 4 bases and J shed 5 bases, with 15 bases lying between them. Germline V gives CDR1 SGHRS, CDR2 YFSETQ. The CDR3 consists of 14 residues. The CDR3 region is CASSRGGAGTEAFF. DNA for the CDR3: TGCGCCAGCAGCCGGGGAGGGGCAGGGACTGAAGCTTTCTTT. The full variable domain, with the rest looked up from reference TRBV5-1 and TRBJ1-1, is KAGVTQTPRYLIKTRGQQVTLSCSPISGHRSVSWYQQTPGQGLQFLFEYFSETQRNKGNFPGRFSGRQFSNSRSEMNVSTLELGDSALYLCASSRGGAGTEAFFGQGTRLTVV.

This clonotype turned up a few times. The J gene is TRBJ2-2, the V gene TRBV20-1, with D possibly TRBD1 on 5 matching bases. Germline assignment: CDR1 DFQATT and CDR2 SNEGSKA (reference sequence). Deletions cut 1 base from V and 6 bases from J, with 6 bases between. CDR3 length equals 12 residues. CDR3 nucleotides: TGCAGTGCTAGAGTGGGGCCCGGGGAGCTGTTTTTT. Translation gives CSARVGPGELFF.

This clonotype turned up a few times. V gene TRBV12-3 or TRBV12-4 combines with J gene TRBJ2-3; 7 bases match TRBD2. The V segment lost 4 bases and the J segment 0 bases; nucleotides outside the gene matches: 7. There are 16 residues in the CDR3. The DNA of the CDR3 is TGTGCCAGCAGTTCAATTAGCGGGCTTAGCACAGATACGCAGTATTTT. It is translated as CASSSISGLSTDTQYF.

The chain has TRBV18 and TRBJ2-3; no definite D call. From germline, CDR1 is KGHSH and CDR2 LQKENI. V was pared by 3 bases and J by 1 base, with 14 bases between. The CDR3 consists of 16 residues. CDR3 in amino acids: CASSPSRSARTDTQYF. The CDR3 DNA is TGTGCCAGCTCACCGTCTAGGAGCGCCCGCACAGATACGCAGTATTTT.

This clonotype was seen more than once but under ten times. The chain uses TRBV18 and TRBJ2-3; D remains unclear. This CDR3 has 14 amino acids. The V and J ends lost 3 bases and 4 bases respectively, with 11 bases between them. Germline lookup yields CDR1 KGHSH and CDR2 LQKENI. The CDR3, as DNA: TGTGCCAGCTCACCGTTTGGGCCGCCAGATACGCAGTATTTT. Protein sequence: CASSPFGPPDTQYF.

The chain uses TRBV7-2 and TRBJ1-2; D remains ambiguous. CDR1 and CDR2 (germline): SGHTA, FQGNSA. This CDR3 is 16 amino acids long. Trimming shortened V by 2 bases and J by 4 bases, and 17 bases separated the two germline ends. The CDR3 nucleotides are TGTGCCAGCAGCTTACCAGGTCGGGGTAGGGTCTATGGCTACACCTTC. This codes for CASSLPGRGRVYGYTF. Full variable domain (remainder filled in from reference TRBV7-2 and TRBJ1-2): GAGVSQSPSNKVTEKGKDVELRCDPISGHTALYWYRQSLGQGLEFLIYFQGNSAPDKSGLPSDRFSAERTGGSVSTLTIQRTQQEDSAVYLCASSLPGRGRVYGYTFGSGTRLTVV.

This clonotype was recorded many times. V and J are TRBV24-1 and TRBJ2-2, with TRBD1 as a possible D gene (6 bases). Trimming removed 4 bases from V and 2 bases from J, with 19 bases in between. Germline V gene lookup returns CDR1 KGHDR and CDR2 SFDVKD. CDR3 size: 18 residues. CDR3 amino acids: CATSDLPAKGGNTGELFF. In DNA, the CDR3 is TGTGCCACCAGTGACCTCCCTGCCAAAGGGGGAAACACCGGGGAGCTGTTTTTT.

This chain uses TRBV7-2 with TRBJ2-7; 8 positions agree with TRBD1. Per germline, CDR1 SGHTA and CDR2 FQGNSA. This CDR3 contains 14 residues. Trimming at V came to 4 bases and at J to 5 bases, leaving 7 bases not matched to a gene. This chain's CDR3 is CASSSRQGRNEQYF. In DNA, the CDR3 is TGTGCCAGCAGCTCGCGACAGGGGCGAAACGAGCAGTACTTC.

The chain has TRBV4-2 and TRBJ2-7, with 7 positions matching TRBD1. J lost 3 bases, V lost 0 bases, and 11 bases had no gene match. Germline-derived CDR1 and CDR2 are LGHNA and YNFKEQ. The CDR3 extends over 17 amino acids. CDR3 residues: CASSQDGQARSFYEQYF. DNA for the CDR3: TGTGCCAGCAGCCAAGATGGACAGGCCCGTTCCTTCTACGAGCAGTACTTC.

This clonotype occurred a few times. The chain carries TRBV12-3 or TRBV12-4 and TRBJ2-7; D not resolved. Trimming removed 3 bases at V and 2 bases at J, with 8 bases between. The CDR3 consists of 13 residues. The DNA for the CDR3 is TGTGCCAGCAGTTTTTCCATTACCTACGAGCAGTACTTC. Encoded protein: CASSFSITYEQYF.

There are many counts of this clonotype. The gene calls are TRBV12-3 or TRBV12-4 and TRBJ2-5; 8 bases line up with TRBD2. This CDR3 is built from 16 residues. The trim removed 5 bases at V and 4 bases at J, leaving 12 bases unmatched. The CDR3 is CASSLGISGTPETQYF. In nucleotides, the CDR3 is TGTGCCAGCAGTCTAGGGATTAGCGGGACTCCAGAGACCCAGTACTTC.

There are a few counts of this clonotype. The rearrangement uses TRBV9 and TRBJ2-3; D is perhaps TRBD2 (6 bases). The germline V gene has CDR1 SGDLS and CDR2 YYNGEE. The CDR3 runs 16 residues. Trimming removed 4 bases at V and 1 base at J, with 16 bases between. The CDR3 nucleotides are TGTGCCAGCAGCCCCCGGAGGGCCGCAGGCACAGATACGCAGTATTTT. The encoded protein is CASSPRRAAGTDTQYF.